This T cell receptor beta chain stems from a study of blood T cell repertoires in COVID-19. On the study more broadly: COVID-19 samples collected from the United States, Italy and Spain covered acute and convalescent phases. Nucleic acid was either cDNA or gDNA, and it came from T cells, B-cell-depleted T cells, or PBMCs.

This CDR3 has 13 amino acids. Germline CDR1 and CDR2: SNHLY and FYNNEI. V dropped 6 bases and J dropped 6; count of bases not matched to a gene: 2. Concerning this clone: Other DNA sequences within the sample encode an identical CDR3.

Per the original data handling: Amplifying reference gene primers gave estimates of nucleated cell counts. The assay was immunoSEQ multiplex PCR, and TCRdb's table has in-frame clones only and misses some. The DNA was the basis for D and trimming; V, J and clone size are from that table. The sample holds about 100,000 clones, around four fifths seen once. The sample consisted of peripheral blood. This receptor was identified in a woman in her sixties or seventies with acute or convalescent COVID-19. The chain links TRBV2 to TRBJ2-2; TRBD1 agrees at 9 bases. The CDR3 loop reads CASRGQGSGELFF. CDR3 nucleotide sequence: TGTGCCAGCAGAGGACAGGGGTCCGGGGAGCTGTTTTTT.